This T cell receptor (beta chain) appears in the sequencing data of a study of shared clonotypes between healthy human individuals. For the study at large: CD4 naive and CD4 memory each took three plates per donor, while CD8 naive took two and CD8 memory one.

Free of recent acute infections or vaccinations, the donors were healthy HIV-negative adults. The authors divided CD4+ cells into CD45RA+ naive and CD45RA-negative memory subsets. Study-wide results and caveats: Some naive CD4 clonotypes, about 5.5%, turned up in common across a few donors.

Sequencing used immunoSEQ multiplex PCR; TCRdb keeps in-frame clones, though not all of them. The sample carries some 2.4 million clones, 80% to 95% recorded once. As regards this clone: Its antigen remains unidentified.

The sequenced sample was naive CD4+ T cells from PBMCs. Subset described: CD45RA+ positively selected. The clonotype comes from a man in his late teens or twenties in good health. Some clones in this sample may be carry-over from other donors' samples.

The CDR3 region is CASSQSSARAGELFF. DNA for the CDR3: TGTGCCAGCAGCCAATCTAGCGCCCGCGCCGGGGAGCTGTTTTTT. This chain links TRBV27 with TRBJ2-2, with D perhaps TRBD2 (6 bases). CDR1 MNHEY and CDR2 SMNVEV come from the germline V gene (reference sequence). This CDR3 has 15 residues. V was pared by 6 bases and J by 6 bases, with 17 bases between.